The clone carrying this T cell receptor (beta chain) was counted a few times. The antigen is undetermined. RNA transcripts gave rise to amplified TCR beta CDR3 regions. A first-round RT-PCR of the TCR CDR3 used the HTBI primer set. TCRdb reprocessed the multiplex PCR reads via MiXCR and lists one record per CDR3 protein. The sample shows some 350,000 distinct CDR3 sequences, around 15% of them seen only once. These data are taken from a study of T cells in Graves' hyperthyroidism and ophthalmopathy. About the research overall: Pretreatment peripheral blood was obtained at initial diagnosis.

Findings of the study overall: Among clonotypes expanded in thyroid above 0.001, most were also found in blood.

The source is a woman aged 55-70 years with Graves' ophthalmopathy. The specimen was blood.

DNA for the CDR3: TGTGCCAGCTCACCAAAACAGGCGGGGCTCAACACTGAAGCTTTCTTT. Translation gives CASSPKQAGLNTEAFF. The V call is TRBV18, the J call TRBJ1-1; D perhaps matches TRBD1 (5 bases). The CDR3 sequence is 16 residues long. CDR1 is KGHSH, CDR2 LQKENI, per germline. Trimming removed 2 bases from V and 2 bases from J, with 15 bases in between.